Below, 15 T cell receptor beta chains from the same sample are listed, as sequenced in a study of T cell responses to AZD1222 COVID-19 vaccine. The method was immunoSEQ multiplex PCR; TCRdb's version includes in-frame clones alone and lacks a portion of them. In the table there are roughly 70,000 clones, 79% of which are singletons. The sequencing here drew on peripheral blood, taken on day 0 of MenACWY control vaccination. These receptors came from an adult in good health.

CDR3 amino acids: CASSEVGDGYTF. The CDR3 DNA reads as TGTGCCAGCAGTGAAGTAGGGGATGGCTACACCTTC. The chain recombines TRBV2 with TRBJ1-2; D may be TRBD1 (5 bases). The CDR3 totals 12 residues. Germline CDR1 reads SNHLY; CDR2 reads FYNNEI. Trimming stripped 1 base from V and 6 bases from J, with 6 bases between.

This rearrangement joins TRBV9 to TRBJ1-2; D call uncertain. This CDR3 region has 15 residues. Trimming shortened V by 0 bases and J by 0 bases, and 9 bases separated the two germline ends. Germline CDR1 reads SGDLS; CDR2 reads YYNGEE. The CDR3 coding sequence is TGTGCCAGCAGCGTAGGCGCCAGCTCTAACTATGGCTACACCTTC. Its protein product is CASSVGASSNYGYTF.

This chain joins TRBV7-3 and TRBJ2-3; maybe TRBD2 (6 bases). CDR1 is SGHTA, CDR2 FQGTGA, per germline. CDR3 length equals 15 residues. V lost 5 bases and J 6 bases, leaving 18 bases between the germline ends. The CDR3 here is CASSPQGLATDTQYF. CDR3 nucleotides: TGTGCCAGCAGCCCTCAGGGACTGGCCACGGATACGCAGTATTTT.

V gene TRBV6-5 combines with J gene TRBJ1-6; D is possibly TRBD1 (5 bases). CDR1 MNHEY and CDR2 SVGAGI come from the germline V gene. This CDR3 is 12 amino acids long. V shed 6 bases and J shed 5 bases, with 5 bases lying between them. The CDR3 reads CASRGDNSPLHF. CDR3 nucleotide sequence: TGTGCCAGCAGGGGGGATAATTCACCCCTCCACTTT.

V is TRBV3-1 (or the pseudogene TRBV3-2) and J is TRBJ2-1; 10 positions match TRBD1. The CDR3 length is 14 residues. Germline CDR1 LGHDT, CDR2 YNNKEL (reference sequence). Trimming cost V 3 bases and J 10 bases; bases outside gene matches: 6. As DNA, the CDR3 is TGTGCCAGCAGCCACCAAGGGACAGGGGCCGAGCAGTTCTTC. It yields the protein CASSHQGTGAEQFF.

This chain joins TRBV9 and TRBJ2-1, with 12 bases lining up with TRBD2. From germline, CDR1 is SGDLS and CDR2 YYNGEE. With V trimmed by 4 bases and J by 0 bases, 11 bases remained unmatched. The CDR3 contains 19 residues. The CDR3 reads CASSLGLAGAANSYNEQFF. DNA of the CDR3: TGTGCCAGCAGCTTGGGACTAGCGGGCGCGGCTAACTCCTACAATGAGCAGTTCTTC.

The genes are TRBV2 and TRBJ2-3; 11 bases agree with TRBD1. The CDR3 covers 15 residues. Germline lookup yields CDR1 SNHLY and CDR2 FYNNEI. The ends lost 6 bases at V and 4 bases at J; junction bases unmatched: 6. CDR3 loop: CASSGQGAGSDTQYF. In DNA, the CDR3 is TGTGCCAGCAGCGGACAGGGGGCAGGATCAGATACGCAGTATTTT.

The chain uses TRBV18 and TRBJ2-3; 9 bases line up with TRBD2. CDR1 and CDR2 (germline): KGHSH, LQKENI. Trimming took 2 bases from V and 2 from J; bases not matched to a gene: 2. The CDR3 covers 15 residues. Here the CDR3 DNA reads TGTGCCAGCTCACCAGCGGGAGGGGACACAGATACGCAGTATTTT. This gives the protein CASSPAGGDTDTQYF.

The chain employs TRBV5-1 and TRBJ2-2; D is perhaps TRBD2 (5 bases). The CDR3 loop spans 14 amino acids. Germline V gene sequence: CDR1 SGHRS, CDR2 YFSETQ. The V gene lost 2 bases and the J gene lost 1 base, with 6 bases spanning the gap. CDR3 protein: CASSFRENTGELFF. As DNA, the CDR3 is TGCGCCAGCAGCTTTCGGGAGAACACCGGGGAGCTGTTTTTT.

V gene TRBV30 combines with J gene TRBJ2-3; D unclear. CDR3 length: 12 residues. V lost 1 base and J lost 8, with 10 bases in between. Germline lookup yields CDR1 GTSNPN and CDR2 SVGIG (reference sequence). The CDR3 DNA reads TGTGCCTGGAGTGAAAGAGACTTTACGCAGTATTTT. It is translated as CAWSERDFTQYF. Complete variable domain (other parts from reference TRBV30 and TRBJ2-3): SQTIHQWPATLVQPVGSPLSLECTVEGTSNPNLYWYRQAAGRGLQLLFYSVGIGQISSEVPQNLSASRPQDRQFILSSKKLLLSDSGFYLCAWSERDFTQYFGPGTRLTVL.

The chain recombines TRBV21-1 with TRBJ1-4; the table assigns TRBD1, which was not confirmed against the DNA. TRBV21-1 is tagged as a pseudogene. The CDR3 has 18 amino acids. CDR3 residues: CASSKANETGPTNEKLFF. CDR3 in DNA: TGTGCCAGCAGCAAAGCGAATGAGACAGGACCAACTAATGAAAAACTGTTTTTT.

This rearrangement joins TRBV6-1 to TRBJ2-1, with D perhaps TRBD2 (7 bases). Germline V lookup: CDR1 MNHNS, CDR2 SASEGT. V was pared by 3 bases and J by 12 bases, with 24 bases between. The CDR3 is made up of 16 amino acids. The CDR3 nucleotides read TGTGCCAGCAGTGAGGGATATCGGCGGGGGCCCGAAGGGCAGTTCTTC. Translation gives CASSEGYRRGPEGQFF.

The rearrangement joins TRBV6-6 to TRBJ1-2; TRBD1 is a possible D gene (5 bases). Germline V gene sequence: CDR1 MNHNY, CDR2 SVGAGI (reference sequence). V was shortened by 5 bases and J by 1 base, with 20 bases between the two germline ends. CDR3 length equals 17 residues. Here the CDR3 DNA reads TGTGCCAGCAGTCCCGCGGGGGGTGATTTTTTTAACTATGGCTACACCTTC. Its translation: CASSPAGGDFFNYGYTF.

In its sample, this clone was seen a few times. The chain links TRBV7-8 to TRBJ1-1; D is ambiguous. The V and J ends lost 2 bases and 8 bases respectively, with 21 bases between them. CDR1 SGHVS and CDR2 FQNEAQ come from the germline V gene. The CDR3 runs to 16 residues. CDR3 sequence: CASSLKLWEMGEEAFF. The CDR3 DNA follows: TGTGCCAGCAGCTTAAAGTTATGGGAAATGGGTGAGGAAGCTTTCTTT.

This chain links TRBV6-5 with TRBJ1-2, with 8 bases aligning to TRBD1. CDR1 is MNHEY, CDR2 SVGAGI, per germline. The CDR3 is 12 residues long. The J segment lost 8 bases and the V segment lost 6 bases, leaving 5 bases of the junction unmatched. CDR3 sequence reads: CASRPGGGGYTF. The CDR3 coding sequence is TGTGCCAGCAGGCCAGGGGGCGGCGGCTACACCTTC.